These 9 T cell receptor beta chains came from one sample sequenced in a study of CXCR3-negative and CXCR3-positive naive CD8 T cells (dated by TCRdb to between 2017 and 2020). Summary of the overall study and its limitations: Compared with CXCR3-negative naive cells, CXCR3-positive naive cells had TRB CDR3s with higher hydrophobicity (lower Kidera factor 4), lower energy, and higher strength and volume indices.

The antigens for these receptors are not known. The data were produced on a NextSeq 550. The Human TCR Profiling Kit (MiLaboratory) was used to prepare UMI-labeled 5' RACE TRB cDNA libraries. With the reads reprocessed by TCRdb, a single entry stands for each CDR3 protein sequence and no DNA is reported. The sample's own table lists roughly 110,000 distinct CDR3 sequences. The ten most abundant clones make up roughly 0.38% of the sample. The material sequenced was naive CXCR3+ CD8+ T cells from blood. The sample's cell subset or site label is to be understood as: CD45RO-CCR7+CD27+CD95- naive CD8+ T cells expressing CXCR3 (TNR3+). Receptor source: a human donor in good health. Some clones in this sample may be carry-over from other donors' samples.

The rearrangement links TRBV5-6 to TRBJ2-7; TCRdb's D call of TRBD2 is untestable without DNA. From germline, CDR1 is SGHDT and CDR2 YYEEEE. The CDR3 consists of 13 residues. The CDR3: CASRESGFYEQYF.

This chain uses TRBV29-1 with TRBJ2-3; TCRdb selects TRBD2, and the lack of DNA leaves this call unchecked. Germline CDR1 is SQVTM and CDR2 is ANQGSEA. The CDR3 spans 14 residues. The CDR3 here is CSLYLGEGTDTQYF.

The chain couples TRBV4-3 to TRBJ1-1. From germline, CDR1 is LGHNA and CDR2 YSLEER. This CDR3 comprises 13 residues. The CDR3 loop reads CASSQVMNTEAFF.

CDR3 amino acids: CASEPTGGIPGELFF. The rearrangement links TRBV3-1 to TRBJ2-2; TCRdb's assignment of TRBD1 cannot be checked, as there is no DNA. This CDR3 is built from 15 residues. Germline-derived CDR1 and CDR2 are LGHDT and YNNKEL (reference sequence).

The chain couples TRBV28 to TRBJ2-7. CDR1 and CDR2 from the germline V gene are MDHEN and SYDVKM. CDR3 size: 14 residues. The CDR3 reads CASSPRQDSYEQYF.

The gene calls are TRBV29-1 and TRBJ2-2; TCRdb reports TRBD1, a call that lacks DNA to check it against. The germline V gene encodes CDR1 SQVTM and CDR2 ANQGSEA. The CDR3 runs 11 residues. CDR3 loop: CSVSGSGELFF.

The chain links TRBV7-3 to TRBJ2-1. The CDR3 runs 15 residues. Germline loops: CDR1 SGHTA, CDR2 FQGTGA. CDR3 sequence reads: CASSLIKSSYNEQFF.

The chain combines TRBV28 with TRBJ2-6; TCRdb picks TRBD2, but there is no DNA to check that call. CDR1 is MDHEN and CDR2 is SYDVKM in the germline V gene. This CDR3 is built from 16 residues. The CDR3 reads CASSSRLSSGANVLTF.

This sequence joins TRBV3-1 and TRBJ2-7; TCRdb returns TRBD2, unconfirmable since there is no DNA. Germline assignment: CDR1 LGHDT and CDR2 YNNKEL (reference sequence). The CDR3 consists of 17 residues. CDR3 sequence: CASSPRTSGVKYYEQYF.